This record looks at one T cell receptor (beta chain) sequence and its context. Its antigen is undetermined. Each donor was healthy, and each was a bone marrow donor. These data originate in a study of cytomegalovirus exposure and HLA in healthy donors. The PCR was carried out with 60 Vbeta primers and 13 Jbeta primers. Assay used: immunoSEQ multiplex PCR; TCRdb lists only in-frame clones, some missing. The sample carries about 160,000 clones, roughly 80% recorded once. This CDR3 is built from 15 residues. J gave up 8 bases and V 3 bases, and 8 bases lay outside the gene matches. Germline V gene lookup returns CDR1 LNHNV and CDR2 YYDKDF (reference sequence). Study-wide results and limits: TCR beta V- and J-gene trimming was later associated with a missense DCLRE1C variant. As was reported, the HLA-A and HLA-B alleles of most subjects were accurately predicted from TCR beta sequences. In a later analysis, donors in an Asian-associated ancestry cluster reportedly had fewer N-insertions in productive TCRs than the cohort mean.

The sequencing sample was made of PBMCs. This clonotype was obtained from a man aged 18 to 35 in good health and CMV-seronegative. The chain is built from TRBV15 and TRBJ1-2, with TRBD1 matching over 11 bases. CDR3: CATSSSGQGARGYTF. CDR3 nucleotide sequence: TGTGCCACCAGCAGCAGTGGACAGGGGGCGAGGGGCTACACCTTC.